A single sample gave rise to the 2 T cell receptor beta chains below, sequenced in a study of CD8+ T cells in alopecia areata. Treatment given: oral pan-JAK inhibitor, 5-10 mg twice daily. Extracted RNA was reverse transcribed into cDNA, the sequencing template. Sequencing was performed with immunoSEQ multiplex PCR; in TCRdb, only in-frame clones are kept and a portion is missing. There are some 190,000 clones in the sample; around 49% occur only once, and 10% lies in the top ten. The sample here was CD8+ T cells sorted from blood, taken between weeks 51 and 52, from a patient treated with tofacitinib. The receptors stem from a human donor with alopecia areata.

This sequence joins TRBV25-1 and TRBJ2-3, with D hard to call. V lost 2 bases to trimming and J lost 6 bases, with 6 bases between them. CDR3 length: 12 residues. Germline CDR1 and CDR2: MGHDK and SYGVNS. The CDR3 sequence is CASSESSDTQYF. As DNA, the CDR3 is TGTGCCAGCAGTGAAAGCAGTGATACGCAGTATTTT.

V and J are TRBV7-8 and TRBJ1-6; D remains ambiguous. This CDR3 has 18 residues. V was clipped by 4 bases and J by 0 bases, with 16 bases between them. Germline CDR1 SGHVS, CDR2 FQNEAQ. The CDR3 DNA reads TGTGCCAGCAGCTCCGGGATGAGGGAAAGCTCCTATAATTCACCCCTCCACTTT. Protein sequence: CASSSGMRESSYNSPLHF.